This TCR beta chain originates from a study of blood T cell repertoires in COVID-19. CDR1 and CDR2 (germline): KGHDR, SFDVKD. Trimming removed 5 bases from V and 2 bases from J, with 12 bases in between. CDR3 size: 14 residues. Data came from immunoSEQ multiplex PCR; TCRdb stores just in-frame clones and leaves some out. The profile shows about 310,000 clones, 80% to 90% of them singletons. V and J are TRBV24-1 and TRBJ2-7; D gene ambiguous. The sequencing sample was made of peripheral blood. The clonotype comes from a woman aged 50 to 60 who had recovered from COVID-19. The CDR3 loop reads CATSGTSTPYEQYF. The CDR3, as DNA: TGTGCCACCAGTGGAACGAGTACCCCCTACGAGCAGTACTTC.